This is a list of T cell receptor beta chains from one sample in a study of shared clonotypes between healthy human individuals. Sequenced by immunoSEQ multiplex PCR; TCRdb stores in-frame clones only, minus some. The profile shows over a million clones, about 80% of them singletons. Sequencing was performed on memory CD4+ T cells from PBMCs. The source is a man between 18 and 35 years old in good health. Some clones in this sample may be carry-over from other donors' samples. Both conserved end residues are part of each CDR3. Each record gives: CDR3 length, J gene, V gene, clone size, D gene, CDR3 DNA, CDR3 protein. D genes are given only for firm matches. Not all rows give a size; the values are once, few, many and, for expanded clones, a class.

>16|TRBJ2-7|TRBV19|-|-
TGTGCCAGTAGTATAGTCAATAGCCGGGCGTCCTACGAGCAGTACTTC
CASSIVNSRASYEQYF
>16|TRBJ2-1|TRBV7-2|-|-
TGTGCCAGCAGCTTAAGGGTGACTAGCTCCTACAATGAGCAGTTCTTC
CASSLRVTSSYNEQFF
>11|TRBJ1-3|TRBV29-1|few|-
TGCAGCGTTGAGAACGGAAACACCATATATTTT
CSVENGNTIYF
>14|TRBJ2-3|TRBV27|-|-
TGTGCCAGCAGTCTTGCGGTGTCGCCGGATACGCAGTATTTT
CASSLAVSPDTQYF
>17|TRBJ2-1|TRBV7-9|-|TRBD2
TGTGCCAGCAGCTTAGGGGCAGCGGGAGGGGTATACAATGAGCAGTTCTTC
CASSLGAAGGVYNEQFF
>15|TRBJ1-5|TRBV19|many|-
TGTGCCAGTAGTATGGGCAGGGGCCGTCATCAGCCCCAGCATTTT
CASSMGRGRHQPQHF
>16|TRBJ1-1|TRBV5-4|-|-
TGTGCCAGCAGCTCACCCGGTCAGGGGATGAACACTGAAGCTTTCTTT
CASSSPGQGMNTEAFF
>16|TRBJ2-2|TRBV4-3|-|-
TGCGCCAGCAGCCTATCGCGAGGGGGAGACACCGGGGAGCTGTTTTTT
CASSLSRGGDTGELFF
>16|TRBJ2-1|TRBV5-1|-|TRBD1
TGCGCCAGCAGCTTGCCGAGGACAGGGACCTACAATGAGCAGTTCTTC
CASSLPRTGTYNEQFF
>16|TRBJ2-7|TRBV28|once|TRBD2
TGTGCCAGCACCTACCCGGGGTCAGCGGGAGGGTTTGAGCAGTACTTC
CASTYPGSAGGFEQYF
>11|TRBJ2-1|TRBV29-1|few|-
TGCAGCGTGGCGGCTGTCAATGAGCAGTTCTTC
CSVAAVNEQFF
>15|TRBJ1-1|TRBV18|-|TRBD1
TGTGCCAGCTCACCTGCCGGGACAGAAAACACTGAAGCTTTCTTT
CASSPAGTENTEAFF
>13|TRBJ2-7|TRBV28|-|TRBD1
TGTGCCAGCAGACCCCGACAGGGCTCCGAGCAGTACTTC
CASRPRQGSEQYF
>15|TRBJ2-1|TRBV11-2|-|TRBD1
TGTGCCAGCAGCTTAGTTGCCGGGACAGGGGGCTGGCAGTTCTTC
CASSLVAGTGGWQFF
>15|TRBJ2-3|TRBV5-1|-|-
TGCGCCAGCAGTTTCGACAGACCTAGCACAGATACGCAGTATTTT
CASSFDRPSTDTQYF
>14|TRBJ2-1|TRBV5-8|-|-
TGTGCCAGCAGCACCGGGAGCTCCTACAATGAGCAGTTCTTC
CASSTGSSYNEQFF
>19|TRBJ2-7|TRBV7-9|-|-
TGTGCCAGCAGCGCCGGGGCGACAGGATCGAATAGCGGGTACTACGAGCAGTACTTC
CASSAGATGSNSGYYEQYF
>15|TRBJ2-1|TRBV29-1|many|-
TGCAGCGTTGATAGGCGGGCCAGCTCCTACAATGAGCAGTTCTTC
CSVDRRASSYNEQFF
>13|TRBJ1-1|TRBV11-3|-|-
TGTGCCAGCAGCTTTGCCCGGAACACTGAAGCTTTCTTT
CASSFARNTEAFF
>11|TRBJ2-1|TRBV20-1|-|-
TGCGGACGAAGAGAGGACAATGAGCAGTTCTTC
CGRREDNEQFF
>14|TRBJ2-7|TRBV7-9|-|-
TGTGCCAGCAGCTTGGGACGGCTTGCAGGCGAGCAGTACTTC
CASSLGRLAGEQYF
>15|TRBJ1-3|TRBV6-1|once|-
TGTGCCAGCAGTGAAAGTTTCAGCTCTGGAAACACCATATATTTT
CASSESFSSGNTIYF
>14|TRBJ1-1|TRBV19|once|TRBD1
TGTGCCAGTAGATTACAGGGGCGGAACACTGAAGCTTTCTTT
CASRLQGRNTEAFF
>13|TRBJ1-1|TRBV18|-|-
TGTGCCAGCTCACGCCAGCTGAACACTGAAGCTTTCTTT
CASSRQLNTEAFF
>14|TRBJ1-3|TRBV18|few|-
TGTGCCAGCTCACCTGTAGTCTCTGGAAACACCATATATTTT
CASSPVVSGNTIYF
>14|TRBJ2-7|TRBV10-3|-|-
TGTGCCATCAGTGAGTCGGGCGGACCCTACGAGCAGTACTTC
CAISESGGPYEQYF
>17|TRBJ2-1|TRBV7-9|once|TRBD2
TGTGCCAGCAGGCAAGAGGGGGGACTAGCGGGAGCAGGGGAGCAGTTCTTC
CASRQEGGLAGAGEQFF
>13|TRBJ2-2|TRBV29-1|-|-
TGCAGCTCAACTGGGGGACAAGCCGGGGAGCTGTTTTTT
CSSTGGQAGELFF
>17|TRBJ2-7|TRBV4-1|once|TRBD2
TGCGCCAGCAGCCCCGGGCTGAGCGGGAGACCACCTTACGAGCAGTACTTC
CASSPGLSGRPPYEQYF
>14|TRBJ2-1|TRBV7-3|-|-
TGTGCCAGCAGCTTAAGTGGTGCTAACAATGAGCAGTTCTTC
CASSLSGANNEQFF
>13|TRBJ1-5|TRBV6-1|-|-
TGTGCCAGCAGTGAATCATACCACCAGCCCCAGCATTTT
CASSESYHQPQHF
>17|TRBJ2-7|TRBV27|-|TRBD1
TGTGCCAGCAGTTTAACACCCCGGGACAGGGGGGCCTACGAGCAGTACTTC
CASSLTPRDRGAYEQYF
>13|TRBJ1-3|TRBV28|-|-
TGTGCCAGCAGTAGGGACCGAGGAAACACCATATATTTT
CASSRDRGNTIYF
>14|TRBJ2-5|TRBV28|-|-
TGTGCCAGCAGCCCCCACTCTGGCGTAGAGACCCAGTACTTC
CASSPHSGVETQYF
>13|TRBJ2-2|TRBV28|once|-
TGTGCCAGCAGTGACCCGCGGTCCGGGGAGCTGTTTTTT
CASSDPRSGELFF
>15|TRBJ1-1|TRBV15|few|-
TGTGCCACCAGCAGAGGGGGGGGATGGAACACTGAAGCTTTCTTT
CATSRGGGWNTEAFF
>14|TRBJ1-1|TRBV7-9|-|TRBD1
TGTGCCAGCAGCTTTGGACAGGTTAACACTGAAGCTTTCTTT
CASSFGQVNTEAFF
>20|TRBJ2-1|TRBV21-1|-|-
TGTGCCAGCAGCCCACGTTTAGGGGCCCTTCGAGCGGGAGAGAGGGAAGAGCAGTTCTTC
CASSPRLGALRAGEREEQFF
>17|TRBJ1-2|TRBV7-9|-|TRBD1
TGTGCCAGCAGCTCTATCCGGGACAGGGGTTTACGCTATGGCTACACCTTC
CASSSIRDRGLRYGYTF
>17|TRBJ2-3|TRBV7-9|-|-
TGTGCCAGCAGCTTAGGTAGGCAGGGTAAAAGAACAGATACGCAGTATTTT
CASSLGRQGKRTDTQYF
>18|TRBJ2-4|TRBV29-1|-|TRBD2
TGCAGCGTGGCCGGGACACTTCAGACTAGCGTGGCCAAAAACATTCAGTACTTC
CSVAGTLQTSVAKNIQYF
>14|TRBJ1-2|TRBV5-1|-|TRBD1
TGCGCCAGCAGGACCACGACAGGGGGTCATGGCTACACCTTC
CASRTTTGGHGYTF
>14|TRBJ2-1|TRBV10-3|once|-
TGTGCCATCAGTGAGTTAGCAGGCCGGGCTGAGCAGTTCTTC
CAISELAGRAEQFF
>14|TRBJ2-5|TRBV5-4|-|-
TGCGCCAGCAGCCAAGATTTGGCGGAGGCAACCCAGTACTTC
CASSQDLAEATQYF
>13|TRBJ1-2|TRBV15|-|-
TGTGCCACCAGCAGCGAGGGGCGCTATGGCTACACCTTC
CATSSEGRYGYTF
>15|TRBJ1-6|TRBV9|-|-
TGTGCCAGCAGCGTAGTCGGGGGTTATAATTCACCCCTCCACTTT
CASSVVGGYNSPLHF
>13|TRBJ1-2|TRBV27|-|-
TGTGCCAGCAGTTTATCCCGGGGTGGTGGCTACACCTTC
CASSLSRGGGYTF
>15|TRBJ2-3|TRBV7-2|-|-
TGTGCCAGCAGCTTCCGGGACAACGGGGCAGATACGCAGTATTTT
CASSFRDNGADTQYF
>13|TRBJ2-5|TRBV5-4|-|-
TGTGCCAGCAGCTTGGGTGGAATTGAGACCCAGTACTTC
CASSLGGIETQYF